A single T cell receptor beta chain is shown here with its context. The antigen it binds to is not known. No much larger clone is present one base from it, and per-base qualities are unavailable. Collaborating institutions collected whole blood in K2EDTA tubes following their own protocols. For TCRbeta analysis, collaborators shipped samples in one of three forms: frozen whole blood, isolated PBMCs, or DNA extracted from either of those sample types. V trim: 4 bases; J trim: 5 bases; unmatched bases: 7. From the germline V gene, CDR1 is SGHDT and CDR2 is YYEEEE. Spanning cysteine to phenylalanine, the CDR3 consists of 14 amino acids. The sequence is cut down to CDR3 DNA, 42 bases in frame from base 1. The data stem from a study of blood T cell repertoires in COVID-19 (dated by TCRdb to about 2020). In terms of the full investigation: Samples covering the acute and convalescent phases of COVID-19 were provided by collaborators in the United States, Italy and Spain. The material from the prospective study consisted of cDNA or gDNA derived from T cells, B-cell-depleted T cells, or PBMCs. The dataset comprised deeply sampled blood TCRbeta repertoires from subjects exposed to, actively infected with, or recovered from COVID-19. The repertoires were released in a freely available public database intended as a resource for research on the immune response to SARS-CoV-2. Samples were obtained from the ongoing ImmuneRACE study (first 160 participants) and from over 1,000 subjects provided by 6 global collaborators. A de-identified subject ID, COVID-19 status, age in years and sex were almost always included in the sample metadata. Where available, HLA class I and class II types were obtained from metadata supplied by the sample provider rather than from assay-based typing.

Overall study results and their limits: The amount of clinical and demographic metadata varied by source and participant and was provided uncurated.

The immunoSEQ Assay, a bias-controlled multiplex PCR, was used to amplify TCRbeta CDR3 regions from genomic DNA. The study's own analysis went as follows. Within the assay, amplification of reference gene primers was used to estimate how many nucleated cells each sample contained. To quantify the absolute abundance of each unique TCRbeta CDR3 rearrangement, sequence reads were collapsed and filtered. For each sample, productive Simpson clonality was calculated as the square root of Simpson's diversity index across productive rearrangements. TCRdb obtained this table from immuneACCESS and retained in-frame rearrangements with V and J assigned. These tables miss some clones; where compared with another copy, unresolved V genes account for less than half of the shortfall, and the remainder is unexplained. V, J and clone size are taken as reported in that table, and D and trimming were inferred from the DNA itself. The sample data list some 74,000 clones, and about 80% of these were observed just once. The top ten clones comprise less than 15% of the sample.

The rearrangement combines TRBV5-6 with TRBJ1-2; 8 central bases correspond to TRBD1. The clonotype originates from a human donor in a cohort sampled during active COVID-19. The sequencing sample was made of peripheral blood. The CDR3 corresponds to CASSRQGRGYGYTF. The DNA is as follows: TGTGCCAGCAGCCGACAGGGGAGAGGTTATGGCTACACCTTC. The full variable domain, with segments outside the CDR3 supplied by the reference TRBV5-6 and TRBJ1-2 proteins, appears as DAGVTQSPTHLIKTRGQQVTLRCSPKSGHDTVSWYQQALGQGPQFIFQYYEEEERQRGNFPDRFSGHQFPNYSSELNVNALLLGDSALYLCASSRQGRGYGYTFGSGTRLTVV.